The 14 T cell receptor beta chains below all came from one sample that was sequenced in a study of blood T cell repertoires in COVID-19. Libraries were prepared by immunoSEQ multiplex PCR; TCRdb keeps only in-frame clonotypes and omits some of them. The table has 250,000 to 300,000 clones, over 75% seen once. The sample comprised PBMCs or T cells enriched from blood (not recorded which). Source of these receptors: a man between 18 and 35 years old who had recovered from COVID-19.

This chain connects TRBV19 to TRBJ1-1, with a possible D match to TRBD1 (6 bases). Trimming removed 10 bases from V and 7 bases from J, with 25 bases in between. This CDR3 spans 15 amino acids. CDR1 and CDR2 (germline): LNHDA, SQIVND (reference sequence). CDR3 bases: TGTGCCACTACAGACGGAGGCGCAGGGGACGTTGAAGCTTTCTTT. Amino acids: CATTDGGAGDVEAFF.

The chain uses TRBV12-3 or TRBV12-4 and TRBJ1-1; the D is unclear. There are 13 residues in the CDR3. Trimming pared 5 bases from V and 7 bases from J, leaving 14 bases between. The CDR3 sequence: CASSGYQEIEAFF. The CDR3 DNA is TGTGCCAGCAGTGGTTACCAGGAAATTGAAGCTTTCTTT.

This chain joins TRBV4-1 and TRBJ1-3, with 10 positions matching TRBD1. Germline loops: CDR1 MGHRA, CDR2 YSYEKL. J was trimmed by 4 bases and V by 3 bases; bases with no gene match: 9. This CDR3 contains 17 residues. The CDR3 coding sequence is TGCGCCAGCAGCCAGAGTCCGGGACAGGGGTCCGGAAACACCATATATTTT. Its protein product is CASSQSPGQGSGNTIYF.

The rearrangement joins TRBV19 to TRBJ2-3; TRBD1 agrees at 8 bases. From germline, CDR1 is LNHDA and CDR2 SQIVND (reference sequence). The CDR3 covers 15 residues. The J segment lost 9 bases and the V segment lost 3 bases, leaving 11 bases of the junction unmatched. CDR3 nucleotides: TGTGCCAGTAGTATGCAGGGGGCAGTTCAATCAACGCAGTATTTT. This gives the protein CASSMQGAVQSTQYF.

The CDR3 DNA follows: TGTGCCAGCAGTGATGGGCCCCGAATACTCTATTCACCCCTCCACTTT. Its translation is CASSDGPRILYSPLHF. The genes are TRBV2 and TRBJ1-6; D ambiguous. V was clipped by 3 bases and J by 8 bases, with 17 bases between them. Germline CDR1 reads SNHLY; CDR2 reads FYNNEI. This CDR3 has 16 amino acids.

The CDR3 sequence is CASSPRTANLNYGYTF. The DNA of the CDR3 is TGCGCCAGCAGCCCTAGGACAGCCAACCTTAACTATGGCTACACCTTC. The rearrangement joins TRBV5-1 to TRBJ1-2; possible D gene TRBD1, 6 bases. Germline V gives CDR1 SGHRS, CDR2 YFSETQ. The length of the CDR3 is 16 residues. V lost 4 bases and J lost 1, with 17 bases in between.

Here the CDR3 reads CAMLAGVNTGELFF. CDR3 coding DNA: TGTGCCATGCTAGCGGGAGTTAACACCGGGGAGCTGTTTTTT. The chain employs TRBV10-3 and TRBJ2-2, with TRBD2 matching over 10 bases. Germline V gene data show CDR1 as ENHRY and CDR2 as SYGVKD. CDR3 length: 14 amino acids. Germline trimming cut 9 bases from V and 2 bases from J; bases unmatched to any gene: 3.

The chain links TRBV28 to TRBJ2-2; 8 bases align to TRBD2. Germline V gives CDR1 MDHEN, CDR2 SYDVKM. This CDR3 has 14 amino acids. V dropped 5 bases and J dropped 5; count of bases not matched to a gene: 4. DNA for the CDR3: TGTGCCAGCAGTATGGTAGCGGGAACCGGGGAGCTGTTTTTT. Its translation: CASSMVAGTGELFF. Based on the CDR3 plus reference TRBV28 and TRBJ2-2, the full variable domain is DVKVTQSSRYLVKRTGEKVFLECVQDMDHENMFWYRQDPGLGLRLIYFSYDVKMKEKGDIPEGYSVSREKKERFSLILESASTNQTSMYLCASSMVAGTGELFFGEGSRLTVL.

The chain employs TRBV5-1 and TRBJ1-3; weak D call: TRBD1 (5 bases). Trimming took 0 bases from V and 2 from J, leaving 6 bases between them. CDR1 SGHRS and CDR2 YFSETQ come from the germline V gene. This CDR3 comprises 14 residues. Here the CDR3 DNA reads TGCGCCAGCAGCTTGGGACAGCCTGGAAACACCATATATTTT. It encodes CASSLGQPGNTIYF.

This clone was observed at least ten times. The chain combines TRBV5-1 with TRBJ2-1, with D perhaps matching TRBD2 (6 bases). Germline assignment: CDR1 SGHRS and CDR2 YFSETQ. V was trimmed by 0 bases and J by 5 bases, leaving 18 bases between them. CDR3 length equals 17 residues. This CDR3 reads CASSLALRTTTHNEQFF. DNA of the CDR3: TGCGCCAGCAGCTTGGCCCTCCGGACTACCACACACAATGAGCAGTTCTTC.

V gene TRBV5-6 combines with J gene TRBJ1-1; unclear D gene. Trimming shortened V by 0 bases and J by 1 base, and 4 bases separated the two germline ends. From germline, CDR1 is SGHDT and CDR2 YYEEEE. The CDR3 is made up of 13 amino acids. The CDR3 loop reads CASSLVANTEAFF. The CDR3, as DNA: TGTGCCAGCAGCTTGGTAGCGAACACTGAAGCTTTCTTT.

The sample holds one count of this clone. The J gene is TRBJ2-3, the V gene TRBV3-1 (or the pseudogene TRBV3-2), with 12 positions matching TRBD2. CDR1 and CDR2 (germline): LGHDT, YNNKEL (reference sequence). V dropped 5 bases and J dropped 0; count of bases not matched to a gene: 3. CDR3 size: 16 residues. In DNA, the CDR3 is TGTGCCAGCAGCACCGGGACTAGCGGGAGCACAGATACGCAGTATTTT. The encoded protein is CASSTGTSGSTDTQYF.

The genes are TRBV18 and TRBJ1-6; 9 bases align to TRBD1. The CDR3 is 14 residues long. After removal of 2 bases from V and 10 bases from J, the junction contained 3 bases not matched to a gene. Germline V gene lookup returns CDR1 KGHSH and CDR2 LQKENI. CDR3 nucleotide sequence: TGTGCCAGCTCACCAAACAGGGGGCAATCACCCCTCCACTTT. Protein: CASSPNRGQSPLHF.

This clone was seen more than once but under ten times. This chain uses TRBV10-3 with TRBJ1-1; no firm D call. Trimming removed 3 bases at V and 0 bases at J, with 8 bases between. The germline CDR1 and CDR2 sequences are ENHRY and SYGVKD. The CDR3 length is 14 residues. The CDR3 DNA sequence: TGTGCCATCAGTGAACGAGATATGAACACTGAAGCTTTCTTT. It encodes CAISERDMNTEAFF.